The rows below give T cell receptor beta chains drawn from one sample of a study of cytomegalovirus exposure and HLA in healthy donors. Method: immunoSEQ multiplex PCR; TCRdb's copy keeps in-frame clones and lacks some. The repertoire has about 98,000 clones, 75% to 85% of them found once; the top ten carry roughly 11%. Sequenced input: PBMCs. These receptors were collected from a man between 18 and 29 years old in good health and CMV-seropositive. Both conserved end residues are part of each CDR3. D genes are given only for firm matches. Clone size is not always given. Where it is, it says once, few, many or a class for expanded clones.

cdr3_nt | cdr3_aa | j_call | v_call | clone_size | d_call
TGTGCCAGCAGTTCCCCGGGACAGGGGGCCACTGAAGCTTTCTTT | CASSSPGQGATEAFF | TRBJ1-1 | TRBV28 | . | TRBD1
TGTGCCAGCACAACTGCAGGGTCACCCCTCCACTTT | CASTTAGSPLHF | TRBJ1-6 | TRBV6-5 | few | .
TGTGCCATCAGTGCTTCTGACGGACAGGGAATAAGAGGCTACACCTTC | CAISASDGQGIRGYTF | TRBJ1-2 | TRBV10-3 | once | TRBD1
TGTGCCAGCAGTGAACCAGGCAGCCTGTCGACTGGCTACACCTTC | CASSEPGSLSTGYTF | TRBJ1-2 | TRBV25-1 | . | .
TGTGCCAGCAGCTTAGAATTACGGGGGAAGAACAATGAGCAGTTCTTC | CASSLELRGKNNEQFF | TRBJ2-1 | TRBV11-2 | . | .
TGTGCCAGCAGCTTAATTGTCGGGGGGCCTTCCTACGAGCAGTACTTC | CASSLIVGGPSYEQYF | TRBJ2-7 | TRBV7-9 | once | .
TGTGCCTGGCAGACCGGGACAGAGAATTCACCCCTCCACTTT | CAWQTGTENSPLHF | TRBJ1-6 | TRBV30 | few | TRBD1
TGTGCCAGCAGTCCCGACAGGTTTCAAGAGACCCAGTACTTC | CASSPDRFQETQYF | TRBJ2-5 | TRBV27 | once | .
TGCGCCAGCAGCTTGGCCGGGGAGGGTAGCGGTTCACCCCTCCACTTT | CASSLAGEGSGSPLHF | TRBJ1-6 | TRBV5-1 | . | .
TGCGCCAGCAGCTTCACAGAGAATTCACCCCTCCACTTT | CASSFTENSPLHF | TRBJ1-6 | TRBV5-1 | . | .
TGTGCCAGCAGCTTAGTTGCGGGGGGGCCTCTGACAGATACGCAGTATTTT | CASSLVAGGPLTDTQYF | TRBJ2-3 | TRBV7-8 | . | TRBD2
TGTGCCACCGGGACAGGGAACACTGAAGCTTTCTTT | CATGTGNTEAFF | TRBJ1-1 | TRBV15 | few | TRBD1
TGTGCCAGCAGCCCCAAATTCGGGACAGGGGCAGCTTTCTTT | CASSPKFGTGAAFF | TRBJ1-1 | TRBV9 | . | TRBD1